This TCR beta chain was documented in a study of kidney transplant recipient with SARS-CoV-2 infection. This CDR3 has 14 residues. The ends were cut back, 3 bases at V and 5 bases at J, with 13 bases in the middle. CDR1 is LNHDA and CDR2 is SQIVND in the germline V gene (reference sequence). MiXCR, run by TCRdb on the reads, gives a single entry per CDR3 protein. The sample lists some 220,000 distinct CDR3 sequences, more than 25% seen once, with more than 6.5% in the top ten. The material was a blood sample, obtained at baseline and on roughly day 110 from a kidney transplant recipient. The receptor's source is a male patient in his thirties who had COVID-19 and was a kidney transplant recipient. The graft donor may account for some of the T cells. The chain is built from TRBV19 and TRBJ2-5; D possibly matches TRBD1 or TRBD2 (6 bases each). The CDR3 coding sequence is TGTGCCAGTAGTATGGGACATGGGGGGGAGACCCAGTACTTC. Translated: CASSMGHGGETQYF. Filled out from reference TRBV19 and TRBJ2-5, the complete variable domain reads DGGITQSPKYLFRKEGQNVTLSCEQNLNHDAMYWYRQDPGQGLRLIYYSQIVNDFQKGDIAEGYSVSREKKESFPLTVTSAQKNPTAFYLCASSMGHGGETQYFGPGTRLLVL.